The present T cell receptor (beta chain) was sequenced within a study of Graves' ophthalmopathy and Graves' hyperthyroidism. Investigators amplified TCR beta CDR3 regions from RNA transcripts. HTBI primers served in a first-round RT-PCR, which a second-round multiplex PCR followed. MiXCR was run by TCRdb on the multiplex PCR reads, yielding one entry per CDR3 protein. The sample carries about 410,000 distinct CDR3 sequences, about 17% recorded once. In its sample, this clonotype was seen a few times. No antigen is known for it. The CDR3 totals 15 residues. Germline CDR1 reads MNHNS; CDR2 reads SASEGT. V dropped 6 bases and J dropped 1; count of bases not matched to a gene: 6. General study results and limits: Cross-validated, the 13-signature model showed 87.88%/81.08% sensitivity/specificity, and 80%/75% in the test set. Detection in blood was also observed for most expanded thyroid clonotypes above 0.001 frequency.

In donors with ophthalmopathy, activity was moderate-to-severe, with CAS ≥3, NOSPECS ≥4 and duration under 3 months. The authors isolated PBMCs from approximately 10 ml of fresh peripheral blood. The J gene is TRBJ1-5, the V gene TRBV6-1; 7 bases fit TRBD1. This TCR derives from a woman aged 18-29 years with Graves' ophthalmopathy. The sample comprised peripheral blood. CDR3 DNA: TGTGCCAGCAGAGCGGGACAGAGCAGCAATCAGCCCCAGCATTTT. It encodes CASRAGQSSNQPQHF.